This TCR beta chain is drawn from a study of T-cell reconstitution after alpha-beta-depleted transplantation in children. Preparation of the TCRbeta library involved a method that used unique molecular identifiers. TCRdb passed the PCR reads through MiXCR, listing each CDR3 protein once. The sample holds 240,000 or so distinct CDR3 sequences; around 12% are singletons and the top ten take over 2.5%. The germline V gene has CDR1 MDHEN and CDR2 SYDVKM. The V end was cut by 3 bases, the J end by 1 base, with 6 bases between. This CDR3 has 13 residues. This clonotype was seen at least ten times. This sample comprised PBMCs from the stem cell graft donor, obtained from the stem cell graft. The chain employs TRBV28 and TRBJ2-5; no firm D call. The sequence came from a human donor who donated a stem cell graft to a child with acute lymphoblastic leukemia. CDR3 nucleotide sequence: TGTGCCAGCAGTTTGAAATTCCAAGAGACCCAGTACTTC. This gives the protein CASSLKFQETQYF.